This entry is about one T cell receptor (beta chain). The data derive from a study of T cell responses to AZD1222 COVID-19 vaccine. The CDR3 has 15 amino acids. Germline CDR1 and CDR2: SQVTM and ANQGSEA. The ends lost 6 bases at V and 4 bases at J; junction bases unmatched: 10. Here immunoSEQ multiplex PCR was the method, and the copy in TCRdb shows in-frame clones only, minus some. The repertoire holds about 83,000 clones, with approximately 90% as singletons. Specimen: peripheral blood, collected on day 0 of MenACWY control vaccination. The chain recombines TRBV29-1 with TRBJ2-3; 10 bases agree with TRBD1. The sequence came from an adult in good health. The CDR3, as DNA: TGCAGCGTCGAGTCGGGACAGGGGAACCCAGATACGCAGTATTTT. This sequence encodes CSVESGQGNPDTQYF.